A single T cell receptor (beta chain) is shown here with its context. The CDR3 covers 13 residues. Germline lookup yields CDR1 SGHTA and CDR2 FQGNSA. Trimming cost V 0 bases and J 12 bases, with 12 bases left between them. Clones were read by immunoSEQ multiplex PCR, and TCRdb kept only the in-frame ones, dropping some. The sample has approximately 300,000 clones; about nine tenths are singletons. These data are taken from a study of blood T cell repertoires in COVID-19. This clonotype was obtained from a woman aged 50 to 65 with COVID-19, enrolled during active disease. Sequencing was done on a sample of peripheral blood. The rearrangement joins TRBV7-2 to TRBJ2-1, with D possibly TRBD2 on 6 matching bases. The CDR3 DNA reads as TGTGCCAGCAGCTTAGCGGTGGACTACGTGCAGTTCTTC. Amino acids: CASSLAVDYVQFF.